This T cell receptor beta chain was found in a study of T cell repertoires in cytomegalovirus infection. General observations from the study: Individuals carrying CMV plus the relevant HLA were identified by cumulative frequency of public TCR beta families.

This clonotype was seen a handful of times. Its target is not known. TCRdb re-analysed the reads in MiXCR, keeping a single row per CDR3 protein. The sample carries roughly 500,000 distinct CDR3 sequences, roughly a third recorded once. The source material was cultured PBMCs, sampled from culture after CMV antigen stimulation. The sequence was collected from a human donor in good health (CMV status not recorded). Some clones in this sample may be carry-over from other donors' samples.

The CDR3 spells CASSLGSGGLYQETQYF. The CDR3 DNA follows: TGTGCCAGCAGCTTAGGGTCAGGGGGTTTGTACCAAGAGACCCAGTACTTC. V is TRBV7-2 and J is TRBJ2-5; TRBD1 agrees at 7 bases. V shed 1 base and J 0 bases; nucleotides not matched to a gene: 8. Germline CDR1 is SGHTA and CDR2 is FQGNSA. The CDR3 covers 17 residues.